This entry concerns a single T cell receptor (beta chain). The junction and the germline gene differ at one end; a read error may be behind it. CDR3 size: 16 residues. Germline assignment: CDR1 MNHEY and CDR2 SMNVEV (reference sequence). This record belongs to a study of blood T cells in healthy people across ages. Across the whole study: About one barcoded beta molecule per two T cells was captured by template switching.

A second about 7 to 11 cycle PCR used barcoded and J-beta primers. TCRdb re-called the 5' RACE reads with MiXCR, one entry per CDR3 protein. This table has 850,000 to 1,000,000 distinct CDR3 sequences, roughly 51% appearing once. The gene calls are TRBV27 and TRBJ2-2, with D perhaps assigned TRBD1 or TRBD2 (6 bases each). Sequenced material: blood. This TCR was sampled from a woman aged 55 to 70 in good health. The DNA for the CDR3 is TGTGCCAGCAGACGTGGACAGCGATCTTACACCGGGGGGCTGTTTTTT. As protein: CASRRGQRSYTGGLFF.